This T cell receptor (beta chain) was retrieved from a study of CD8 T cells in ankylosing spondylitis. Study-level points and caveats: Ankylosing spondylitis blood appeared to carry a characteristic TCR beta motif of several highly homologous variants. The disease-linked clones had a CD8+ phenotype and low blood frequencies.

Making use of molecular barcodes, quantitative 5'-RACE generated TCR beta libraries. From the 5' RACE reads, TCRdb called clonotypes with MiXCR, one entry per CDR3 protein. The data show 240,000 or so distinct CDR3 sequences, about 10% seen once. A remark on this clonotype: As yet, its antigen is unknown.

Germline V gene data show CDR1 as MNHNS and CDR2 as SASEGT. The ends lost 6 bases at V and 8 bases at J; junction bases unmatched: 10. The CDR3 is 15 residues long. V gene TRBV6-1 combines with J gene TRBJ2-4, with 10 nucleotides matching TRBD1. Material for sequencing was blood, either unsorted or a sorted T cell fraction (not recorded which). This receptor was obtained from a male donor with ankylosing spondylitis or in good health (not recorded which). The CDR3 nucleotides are TGTGCCAGCAGCCGGACCGGGACAGGGGTATACATTCAGTACTTC. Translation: CASSRTGTGVYIQYF.